Listed here is a single T cell receptor (beta chain). V was pared by 1 base and J by 3 bases, with 7 bases of the junction left unmatched. The length of the CDR3 is 17 residues. Germline CDR1 SGHNT, CDR2 YYREEE (reference sequence). This entry is derived from a study of blood T cell repertoires in COVID-19. As for the study in general: Donors in the United States, Italy and Spain gave samples during acute or convalescent COVID-19.

Participants came from some 23 US areas, aged roughly 18 to 95 years. Participants had their cohort set by participant-reported clinical history. During the 2 weeks before they entered the study, exposed participants had met someone with a PCR-confirmed or clinician-diagnosed COVID-19 case. TCRdb's table, derived via immunoSEQ multiplex PCR, lists solely in-frame clones and lacks some. This table has roughly 150,000 clones, about 85% appearing once. The sequenced material came from PBMCs or T cells enriched from blood (not recorded which). J is TRBJ2-3 and V is TRBV5-4, with 11 bases that match TRBD2. The sequence was obtained from a woman between 35 and 50 years old who had been exposed to COVID-19. In nucleotides, the CDR3 is TGTGCCAGCAGCTTGCCTATAGCGGGGGGGCCGACAGATACGCAGTATTTT. This sequence encodes CASSLPIAGGPTDTQYF.